This TCR beta chain was retrieved from a study of blood T cell repertoires in COVID-19. Study-level information: Specimens from acute and convalescent COVID-19 originated in the United States, Italy and Spain.

Germline CDR1 is MNHNY and CDR2 is SVGAGI (reference sequence). The CDR3 is 17 residues long. V was shortened by 5 bases and J by 2 bases, with 21 bases between the two germline ends. Original processing notes: Amplification of reference gene primers provided the estimated nucleated cell counts. Generated by immunoSEQ multiplex PCR, the TCRdb table keeps only in-frame clones and is missing some. Clonal size and the V and J genes are those of that table, whereas D and trimming came from the DNA. The sample records roughly 170,000 clones, approximately 80% being singletons. Allocation to cohorts depended on clinical history reported by the participants.

This rearrangement joins TRBV6-6 to TRBJ1-1; D is perhaps TRBD1 (6 bases). Material for sequencing was PBMCs or T cells enriched from blood (not recorded which). This clonotype originated in a woman aged 45-65 years who had recovered from COVID-19. The CDR3 region is CASSPFGVRGFNTEAFF. CDR3 nucleotide sequence: TGTGCCAGCAGTCCATTTGGGGTGAGGGGGTTTAACACTGAAGCTTTCTTT.